This T cell receptor (beta chain) is drawn from a study of CD4+ T cells in melanoma. Study-wide results and caveats: Neoantigen-specific CD4+ T cells in melanoma reportedly had diverse differentiation states. A reported correlation linked neoantigen-specific CD4+ T cells to CD8+, macrophage and B cell function.

The repertoire was sequenced with immunoSEQ multiplex PCR; TCRdb's copy has only in-frame clones and lacks some. The sample includes 55,000 or so clones, nearly 70% of them seen just once. Points on this clone: Its target is not known.

The V gene lost 3 bases and the J gene lost 3 bases, with 8 bases spanning the gap. Germline CDR1 reads SNHLY; CDR2 reads FYNNEI. This CDR3 spans 13 amino acids. The source material was tumor tissue. The rearrangement uses TRBV2 and TRBJ1-2; D unclear. This clonotype was obtained from a human donor with melanoma. CDR3 sequence (DNA): TGTGCCAGCAGTGATTCGTTTTACTATGGCTACACCTTC. Translated: CASSDSFYYGYTF.